Below, one T cell receptor (beta chain) is given with its context. This sample stems from a study of PD-L1 blockade in urothelial cancer. Overall study context: Across blood samples, T cells had a median count of about 140,000.

Sequencing was performed with immunoSEQ multiplex PCR; in TCRdb, only in-frame clones are kept and a portion is missing. The repertoire consists of tens of thousands of clones, with roughly 80% occurring once and the leading ten covering 8% to 10%. CDR1 SGHAT and CDR2 FQDESV come from the germline V gene (reference sequence). Losses at the gene ends were 5 bases for V and 4 bases for J; bases not matched to a gene: 9. The CDR3 is 16 residues long. The sequences come from PBMCs, collected around atezolizumab (anti-PD-L1) treatment. The clonotype originates from a man aged 70 or older with urothelial cancer. The chain couples TRBV11-1 to TRBJ2-1; 9 positions match TRBD2. The CDR3: CASSPFSGGVYNEQFF. In nucleotides, the CDR3 is TGTGCCAGCAGCCCCTTTAGCGGGGGTGTGTACAATGAGCAGTTCTTC.